These 8 T cell receptor beta chains were sequenced from one sample in a study of shared clonotypes between healthy human individuals. Data came from immunoSEQ multiplex PCR; TCRdb stores just in-frame clones and leaves some out. Here the sample spans about 1 million clones, approximately 76% being singletons. Source material: memory CD4+ T cells sorted from blood. Subset reported: CD45RA-negative fraction. The source is a man aged 18 to 35 in good health.

The chain joins TRBV30 to TRBJ2-1, with a possible D match to TRBD2 (5 bases). V gave up 1 base and J gave up 8 bases, with 15 bases separating them. The germline V gene has CDR1 GTSNPN and CDR2 SVGIG (reference sequence). The CDR3 runs to 14 residues. The CDR3: CAWSAASFDYEQFF. CDR3 nucleotides: TGTGCCTGGAGTGCGGCTAGCTTTGACTATGAGCAGTTCTTC.

The chain uses TRBV18 and TRBJ1-4; 9 nucleotides agree with TRBD1. The CDR3 runs 16 residues. Germline assignment: CDR1 KGHSH and CDR2 LQKENI. Trimming at V came to 0 bases and at J to 8 bases, leaving 7 bases not matched to a gene. CDR3 DNA sequence: TGTGCCAGCTCACCACCGAGGACAGGGGTTAAGGAAAAACTGTTTTTT. Its translation is CASSPPRTGVKEKLFF.

The chain carries TRBV11-2 and TRBJ2-7; 16 nucleotides agree with TRBD2. CDR3 length: 16 amino acids. Germline-derived CDR1 and CDR2 are SGHAT and FQNNGV. Trimming removed 4 bases from V and 4 bases from J; junction bases left unmatched: 4. The CDR3 here is CASSSGLAGGKYEQYF. Here the CDR3 DNA reads TGTGCCAGCAGCTCGGGACTAGCGGGAGGGAAGTACGAGCAGTACTTC.

A word on this clone: A much more abundant neighbour one base away suggests this may be a read error. The V call is TRBV6-6, the J call TRBJ2-5; 9 nucleotides line up with TRBD1. J gave up 4 bases and V 5 bases, and 5 bases lay outside the gene matches. This CDR3 is built from 14 residues. CDR1 and CDR2 (germline): MNHNY, SVGAGI (reference sequence). DNA for the CDR3: TGTGCCAGCAGTACCGGACAGGGGAGAGAGACCCAGTACTTC. This sequence encodes CASSTGQGRETQYF.

This chain links TRBV30 with TRBJ2-5; weak D call: TRBD2 (6 bases). Germline-derived CDR1 and CDR2 are GTSNPN and SVGIG (reference sequence). The CDR3 consists of 14 residues. Deletions cut 2 bases from V and 2 bases from J, with 12 bases between. The CDR3, as DNA: TGTGCCTGGAGTTTCTGGGACTCTCAAGAGACCCAGTACTTC. It is translated as CAWSFWDSQETQYF.

This chain links TRBV7-2 with TRBJ2-7; D may be TRBD2 (7 bases). The CDR3 totals 16 residues. V lost 4 bases and J lost 0, with 16 bases in between. CDR1 is SGHTA, CDR2 FQGNSA, per germline. Here the CDR3 reads CASSSRGGRGSYEQYF. The DNA of the CDR3 is TGTGCCAGCAGCTCAAGGGGGGGAAGGGGCTCCTACGAGCAGTACTTC.

Here the CDR3 DNA reads TGTGCCAGCAGTCCCTGGGACAGGAACACTGAAGCTTTCTTT. It codes for CASSPWDRNTEAFF. The V call is TRBV28, the J call TRBJ1-1, with 7 bases identical to TRBD1. Germline lookup yields CDR1 MDHEN and CDR2 SYDVKM. The ends lost 5 bases at V and 1 base at J; junction bases unmatched: 4. This CDR3 has 14 amino acids.

This clone was counted only a few times. The chain carries TRBV14 and TRBJ1-2; TRBD1 is a possible D gene (6 bases). Trimming removed 2 bases from V and 3 bases from J, with 16 bases in between. This CDR3 contains 16 residues. Germline CDR1 SGHDN, CDR2 FVKESK. This CDR3 reads CASSQPTNTGYYGYTF. The DNA for the CDR3 is TGTGCCAGCAGCCAACCAACAAACACAGGGTACTATGGCTACACCTTC.